The present entry profiles one T cell receptor beta chain with its context. Its antigen is still unknown. The entry originates in a study of cytomegalovirus exposure and HLA in healthy donors. Study-level findings and limits: As a later analysis revealed, most CMV-associated TCR beta chains appeared HLA-restricted. Most sequenced TCRs were rare (though some public TCRs occurred in many donors).

The V gene's germline CDR1 is SGHTA and CDR2 FQGNSA. The CDR3 contains 14 residues. V was clipped by 5 bases and J by 5 bases; unmatched bases: 5. Amplification used 60 Vbeta primers and 13 Jbeta primers. Original processing methods: About 10 million shared chains were among the about 80 million unique TCR beta chains that a later analysis counted. Using immunoSEQ multiplex PCR, the repertoire was profiled, and TCRdb retains in-frame clones only, with some absent. That table is the source of V, J and clone size, and D and trimming were worked out from the DNA. The sample has fewer than 150,000 clones; about four fifths are singletons.

The material sequenced was PBMCs. The V and J genes are TRBV7-2 and TRBJ1-5, with TRBD1 matching over 8 bases. The receptor's source is a man aged 35-49 years in good health and CMV-seropositive. DNA for the CDR3: TGTGCCAGCAGCCTCCCAGGGGGCTATCAGCCCCAGCATTTT. Encoded protein: CASSLPGGYQPQHF.